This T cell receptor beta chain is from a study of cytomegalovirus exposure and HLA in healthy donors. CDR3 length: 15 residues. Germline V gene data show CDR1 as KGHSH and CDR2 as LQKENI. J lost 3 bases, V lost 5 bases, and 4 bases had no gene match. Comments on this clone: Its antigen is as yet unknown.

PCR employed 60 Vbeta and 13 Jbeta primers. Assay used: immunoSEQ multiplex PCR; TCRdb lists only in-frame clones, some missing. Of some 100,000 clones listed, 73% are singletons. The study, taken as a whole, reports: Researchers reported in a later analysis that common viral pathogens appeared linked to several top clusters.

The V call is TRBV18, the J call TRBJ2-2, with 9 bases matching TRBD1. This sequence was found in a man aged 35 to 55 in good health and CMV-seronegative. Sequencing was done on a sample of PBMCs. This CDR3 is CASSSGTGHTGELFF. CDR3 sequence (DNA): TGTGCCAGCTCATCCGGGACAGGGCACACCGGGGAGCTGTTTTTT.